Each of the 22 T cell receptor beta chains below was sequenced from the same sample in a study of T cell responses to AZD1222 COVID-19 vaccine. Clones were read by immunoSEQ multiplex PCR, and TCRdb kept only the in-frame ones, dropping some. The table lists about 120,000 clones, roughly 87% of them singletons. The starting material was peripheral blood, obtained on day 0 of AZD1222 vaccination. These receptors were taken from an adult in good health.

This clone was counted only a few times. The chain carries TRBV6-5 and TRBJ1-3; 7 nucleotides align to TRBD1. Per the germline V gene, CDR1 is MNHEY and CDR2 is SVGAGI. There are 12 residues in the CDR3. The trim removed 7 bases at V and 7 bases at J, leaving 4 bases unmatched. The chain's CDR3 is CASKSQGNTIYF. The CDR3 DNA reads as TGTGCCAGCAAATCACAGGGGAACACCATATATTTT.

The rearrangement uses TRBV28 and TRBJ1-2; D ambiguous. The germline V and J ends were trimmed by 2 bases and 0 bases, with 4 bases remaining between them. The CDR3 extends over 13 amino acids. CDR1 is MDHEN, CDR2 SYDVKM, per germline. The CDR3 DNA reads TGTGCCAGCAGTTTAAAGGCTAACTATGGCTACACCTTC. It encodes CASSLKANYGYTF.

CDR3 region: CASSNRGRVHEQFF. DNA of the CDR3: TGCGCCAGCAGCAACAGGGGGCGTGTCCATGAGCAGTTCTTC. This chain uses TRBV5-1 with TRBJ2-1; 9 bases fit TRBD1. Germline trimming cut 4 bases from V and 8 bases from J; bases unmatched to any gene: 7. Germline values: CDR1 SGHRS, CDR2 YFSETQ. This CDR3 has 14 amino acids. The variable domain in full, with the rest retrieved from reference TRBV5-1 and TRBJ2-1, is KAGVTQTPRYLIKTRGQQVTLSCSPISGHRSVSWYQQTPGQGLQFLFEYFSETQRNKGNFPGRFSGRQFSNSRSEMNVSTLELGDSALYLCASSNRGRVHEQFFGPGTRLTVL.

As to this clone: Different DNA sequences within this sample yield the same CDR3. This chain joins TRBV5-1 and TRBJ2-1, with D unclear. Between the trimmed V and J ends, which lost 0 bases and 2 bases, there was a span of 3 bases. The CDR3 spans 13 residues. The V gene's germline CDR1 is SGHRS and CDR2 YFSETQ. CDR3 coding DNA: TGCGCCAGCAGCTTGGAGACCTACAATGAGCAGTTCTTC. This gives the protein CASSLETYNEQFF.

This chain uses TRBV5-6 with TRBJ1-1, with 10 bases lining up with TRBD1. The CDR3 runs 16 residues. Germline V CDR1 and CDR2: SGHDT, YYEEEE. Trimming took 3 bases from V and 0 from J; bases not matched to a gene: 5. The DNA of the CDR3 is TGTGCCAGCAGCTCCGGGACAGGGGAGTTGAACACTGAAGCTTTCTTT. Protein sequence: CASSSGTGELNTEAFF.

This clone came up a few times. The CDR3 region is CASSLILYEQYF. DNA of the CDR3: TGTGCCAGCAGTCTAATTCTCTACGAGCAGTACTTC. The chain has TRBV12-3 or TRBV12-4 and TRBJ2-7; D is unclear. The V end lost 5 bases, the J end lost 3 bases, and 8 bases lay between the germline ends. This CDR3 comprises 12 residues.

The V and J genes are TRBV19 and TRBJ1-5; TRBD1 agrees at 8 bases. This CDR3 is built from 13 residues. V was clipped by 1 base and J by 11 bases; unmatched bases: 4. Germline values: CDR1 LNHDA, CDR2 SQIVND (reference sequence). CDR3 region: CASSIVDRGAQHF. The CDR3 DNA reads TGTGCCAGTAGTATAGTTGACAGGGGCGCCCAGCATTTT.

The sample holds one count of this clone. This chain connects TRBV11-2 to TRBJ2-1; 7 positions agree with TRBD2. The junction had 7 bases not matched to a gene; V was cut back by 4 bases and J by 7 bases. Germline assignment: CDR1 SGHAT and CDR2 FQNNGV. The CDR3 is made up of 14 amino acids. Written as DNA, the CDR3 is TGTGCCAGCAGCTCTCTTCCGGGGGGAAATGAGCAGTTCTTC. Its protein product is CASSSLPGGNEQFF.

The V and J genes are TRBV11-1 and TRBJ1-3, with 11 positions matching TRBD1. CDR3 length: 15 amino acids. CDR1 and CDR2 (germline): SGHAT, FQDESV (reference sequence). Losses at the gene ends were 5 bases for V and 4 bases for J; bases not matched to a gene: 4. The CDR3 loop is CASSRTGGPGNTIYF. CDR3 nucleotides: TGTGCCAGCAGCCGGACAGGGGGCCCGGGAAACACCATATATTTT.

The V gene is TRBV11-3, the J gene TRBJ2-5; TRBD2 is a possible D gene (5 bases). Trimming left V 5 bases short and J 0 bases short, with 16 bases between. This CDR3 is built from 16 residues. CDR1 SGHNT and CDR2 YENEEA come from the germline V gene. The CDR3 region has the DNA TGTGCCAGCAGCGCCTGGGTCCGGGGAGACCAAGAGACCCAGTACTTC. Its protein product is CASSAWVRGDQETQYF.

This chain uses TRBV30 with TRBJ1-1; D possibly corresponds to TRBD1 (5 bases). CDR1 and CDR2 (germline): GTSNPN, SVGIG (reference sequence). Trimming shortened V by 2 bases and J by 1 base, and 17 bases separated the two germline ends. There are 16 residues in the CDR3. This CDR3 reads CAWSPFPRDGNTEAFF. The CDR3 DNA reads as TGTGCCTGGAGTCCCTTCCCCCGGGACGGGAACACTGAAGCTTTCTTT.

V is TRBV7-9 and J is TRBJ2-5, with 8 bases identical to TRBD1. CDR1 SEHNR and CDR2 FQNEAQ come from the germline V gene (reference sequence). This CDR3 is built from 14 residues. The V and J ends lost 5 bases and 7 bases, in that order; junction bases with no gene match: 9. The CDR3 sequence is CASSIQGATGTQYF. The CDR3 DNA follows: TGTGCCAGCAGCATCCAGGGGGCCACAGGGACCCAGTACTTC.

Here the CDR3 DNA reads TGTGCCAGCAGCTTAGGGCTAGCGTCGGATACGCAGTATTTT. This gives the protein CASSLGLASDTQYF. The J gene is TRBJ2-3, the V gene TRBV7-6; D is possibly TRBD2 (6 bases). The V gene lost 1 base and the J gene lost 6 bases, with 11 bases spanning the gap. The CDR3 sequence is 14 residues long. Germline CDR1 SGHVS, CDR2 FNYEAQ.

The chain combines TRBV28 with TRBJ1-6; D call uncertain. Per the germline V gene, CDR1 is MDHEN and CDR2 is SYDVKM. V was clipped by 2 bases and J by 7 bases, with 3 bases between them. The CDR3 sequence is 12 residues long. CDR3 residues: CASSLVNSPLHF. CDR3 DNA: TGTGCCAGCAGTTTAGTGAATTCACCCCTCCACTTT. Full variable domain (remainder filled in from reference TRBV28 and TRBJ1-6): DVKVTQSSRYLVKRTGEKVFLECVQDMDHENMFWYRQDPGLGLRLIYFSYDVKMKEKGDIPEGYSVSREKKERFSLILESASTNQTSMYLCASSLVNSPLHFGNGTRLTVT.

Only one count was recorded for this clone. In DNA form, the CDR3 reads TGCGCCAGCAGCCCGGGACAACAATACACCGGGGAGCTGTTTTTT. Its translation is CASSPGQQYTGELFF. The chain employs TRBV5-1 and TRBJ2-2, with D possibly matching TRBD1 (6 bases). Trimming took off 4 bases at V and 3 bases at J, with 13 bases between the two ends. Germline CDR1 is SGHRS and CDR2 is YFSETQ. This CDR3 has 15 residues.

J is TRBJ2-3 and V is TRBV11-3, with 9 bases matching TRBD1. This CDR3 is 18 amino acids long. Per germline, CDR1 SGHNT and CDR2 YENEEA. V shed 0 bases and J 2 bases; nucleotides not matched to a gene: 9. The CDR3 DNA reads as TGTGCCAGCAGCTTAGATTTCAGGACAGGGGACCTCACAGATACGCAGTATTTT. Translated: CASSLDFRTGDLTDTQYF.

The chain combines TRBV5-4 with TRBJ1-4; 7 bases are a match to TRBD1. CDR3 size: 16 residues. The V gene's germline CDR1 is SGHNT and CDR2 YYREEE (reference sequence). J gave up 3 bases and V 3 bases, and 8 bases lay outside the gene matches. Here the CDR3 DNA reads TGTGCCAGCAGCTCCCGCACAGGGGTTTCTAATGAAAAACTGTTTTTT. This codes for CASSSRTGVSNEKLFF.

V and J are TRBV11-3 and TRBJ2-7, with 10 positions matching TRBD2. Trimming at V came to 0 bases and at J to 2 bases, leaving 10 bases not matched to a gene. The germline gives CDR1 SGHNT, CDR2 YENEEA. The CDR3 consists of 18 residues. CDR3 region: CASSLDRRLAGVPYEQYF. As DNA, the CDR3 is TGTGCCAGCAGCTTAGATCGGCGGCTAGCGGGAGTTCCCTACGAGCAGTACTTC.

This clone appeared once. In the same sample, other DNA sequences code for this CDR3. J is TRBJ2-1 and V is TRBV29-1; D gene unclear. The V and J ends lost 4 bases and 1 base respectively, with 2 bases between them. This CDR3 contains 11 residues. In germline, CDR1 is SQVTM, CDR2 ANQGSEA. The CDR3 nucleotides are TGCAGCGTTGGTTCCTACAATGAGCAGTTCTTC. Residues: CSVGSYNEQFF.

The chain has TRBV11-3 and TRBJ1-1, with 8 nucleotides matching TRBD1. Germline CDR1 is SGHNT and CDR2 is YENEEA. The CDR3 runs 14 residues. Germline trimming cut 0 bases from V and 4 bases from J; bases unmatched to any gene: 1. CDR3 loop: CASSLEDRVTEAFF. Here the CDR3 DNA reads TGTGCCAGCAGCTTAGAGGACAGGGTCACTGAAGCTTTCTTT. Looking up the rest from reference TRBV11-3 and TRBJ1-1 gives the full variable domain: EAGVVQSPRYKIIEKKQPVAFWCNPISGHNTLYWYLQNLGQGPELLIRYENEEAVDDSQLPKDRFSAERLKGVDSTLKIQPAELGDSAVYLCASSLEDRVTEAFFGQGTRLTVV.

The CDR3 spells CASSLDRVTYEQYF. CDR3 DNA: TGTGCCAGCAGCCTCGACAGGGTAACCTACGAGCAGTACTTC. The chain combines TRBV28 with TRBJ2-7; 7 positions match TRBD1. The CDR3 loop spans 14 amino acids. Looked up from germline, CDR1 is MDHEN and CDR2 is SYDVKM. The V and J ends lost 6 bases and 2 bases, in that order; junction bases with no gene match: 7.

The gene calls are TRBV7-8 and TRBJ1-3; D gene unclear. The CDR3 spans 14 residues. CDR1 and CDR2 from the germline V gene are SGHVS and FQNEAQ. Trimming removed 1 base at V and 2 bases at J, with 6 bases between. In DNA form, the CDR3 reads TGTGCCAGCAGCTTAGACGAAACTGGAAACACCATATATTTT. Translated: CASSLDETGNTIYF.